The rows below give T cell receptor beta chains drawn from one sample of a study of T cells in Graves' hyperthyroidism and ophthalmopathy. Each CDR3 protein gets one entry after TCRdb re-called the multiplex PCR reads with MiXCR. The data hold hundreds of thousands of distinct CDR3 sequences, with approximately 36% observed a single time. The sequencing input was blood. These TCRs come from a woman in her thirties or forties with Graves' hyperthyroidism. Both conserved end residues are part of each CDR3. A D gene is named only where the DNA matches it firmly. The size field is filled for only some rows; it gives once, few, many or a size class.

>TRBV2|many|TRBJ2-2|NA|14
TGTGCCAGCAGTCAGGGGCAGATTACCGGGGAGCTGTTTTTT
CASSQGQITGELFF
>TRBV25-1|NA|TRBJ2-7|NA|14
TGTGCCAGCAGTTACTTGGTGGGAAGCTACGAGCAGTACTTC
CASSYLVGSYEQYF
>TRBV7-9|few|TRBJ1-5|NA|14
TGTGCCAGCAGCTTTGATCAGGGGTGGGGGCCCCAGCATTTT
CASSFDQGWGPQHF
>TRBV4-3|few|TRBJ2-5|NA|16
TGCGCCAGCAGCCAAGATAGGTCAGACTTCCAAGAGACCCAGTACTTC
CASSQDRSDFQETQYF
>TRBV12-3/TRBV12-4|few|TRBJ2-7|TRBD1|15
TGTGCCAGCAGTCAACAGGGGACAACGCAAATCGAGCAGTACTTC
CASSQQGTTQIEQYF
>TRBV5-5|NA|TRBJ1-4|TRBD1|14
TGTGCCAGCAGCTTCGACAGGGAGGGCGAAAAACTGTTTTTT
CASSFDREGEKLFF
>TRBV6-5|few|TRBJ2-2|NA|15
TGTGCCAGCAGTTACGTGGTATATAACACCGGGGAGCTGTTTTTT
CASSYVVYNTGELFF
>TRBV6-5|NA|TRBJ2-7|NA|15
TGTGCCAGCAGTACAGGAGGGTGGGAAAACTACGAGCAGTACTTC
CASSTGGWENYEQYF
>TRBV19|many|TRBJ1-5|NA|12
TGTGCCAGTAGTCCCCCGTCCCAGCCCCAGCATTTT
CASSPPSQPQHF
>TRBV19|NA|TRBJ2-2|NA|13
TGTGCCAGTAATGAACCTAACACCGGGGAGCTGTTTTTT
CASNEPNTGELFF
>TRBV14|few|TRBJ1-6|TRBD1|16
TGTGCCAGCAGCCAAACAGGGGGCTCCTATAATTCACCCCTCCACTTT
CASSQTGGSYNSPLHF
>TRBV9|many|TRBJ1-6|NA|16
TGTGCCAGCAGCCCTGCTTCCGGGGCGACTCATTCACCCCTCCACTTT
CASSPASGATHSPLHF
>TRBV20-1|NA|TRBJ2-2|TRBD2|14
TGCAGTGCCGGGGGGGACATAAACACCGGGGAGCTGTTTTTT
CSAGGDINTGELFF
>TRBV20-1|NA|TRBJ1-1|NA|15
TGCAGTGCTAGAGATTTGGAGACAGGTCACGCTGAAGCTTTCTTT
CSARDLETGHAEAFF
>TRBV7-6|NA|TRBJ1-1|NA|13
TGTGCCAGCAGCTTTGGTCCGAGCACTCAAGCTTTCTTT
CASSFGPSTQAFF
>TRBV24-1|many|TRBJ1-1|TRBD1|13
TGTGCCACCAGTGACCAGACAGGGGTTGAAGCTTTCTTT
CATSDQTGVEAFF
>TRBV25-1|few|TRBJ2-6|NA|18
TGTGCCAGCAAGCCATGGGGGGGGCCTAGCTCTGGGGCCAACGTCCTGACTTTC
CASKPWGGPSSGANVLTF
>TRBV28|few|TRBJ1-5|NA|17
TGTGCCAGCATGGTTGATCGGGGGAAGAAGGCAAATCAGCCCCAGCATTTT
CASMVDRGKKANQPQHF
>TRBV20-1|once|TRBJ2-5|TRBD1|13
TGCAGTGCTAGCGACAGGGGAGATCAGCCCCAGTACTTC
CSASDRGDQPQYF
>TRBV5-1|few|TRBJ2-5|TRBD1|14
TGCGCCAGCAGCTTAAGGGGACAGCAAGAGACCCAGTACTTC
CASSLRGQQETQYF
>TRBV19|NA|TRBJ1-2|TRBD1|15
TGTGCCAGCCGCGGTGTTTGGACAGGGGAAGCTGGCTACACCTTC
CASRGVWTGEAGYTF
>TRBV7-9|NA|TRBJ2-1|TRBD2|15
TGTGCCAGCAGCTTTTCCGGGACTAGCCCGCATGAGCAGTTCTTC
CASSFSGTSPHEQFF
>TRBV7-2|NA|TRBJ1-2|TRBD1|14
TGTGCCAGCAGCCGAGGACAGGGCACTCATGGCTACACCTTC
CASSRGQGTHGYTF
>TRBV19|many|TRBJ1-1|NA|13
TGTGCCAGTAGTATTACCCCGGGAAGACGAGCTTTCTTT
CASSITPGRRAFF
>TRBV20-1|NA|TRBJ1-2|TRBD1|14
TGCAGTGCTACCGGGACAGGGGTGGGTGCTGGCTACACCTTC
CSATGTGVGAGYTF
>TRBV14|few|TRBJ1-2|NA|12
TGTGCCAGCAGCCAGTGGGGAAACGGCTACACCTTC
CASSQWGNGYTF
>TRBV10-3|NA|TRBJ1-1|NA|14
TGTGCCATCAGCCAGGGATCTGGAAACACTGAAGCTTTCTTT
CAISQGSGNTEAFF
>TRBV20-1|NA|TRBJ2-1|NA|13
TGCAGTGCCCGAGAGGACGTCTACAATGAGCAGTTCTTC
CSAREDVYNEQFF
>TRBV6-5|many|TRBJ1-2|NA|16
TGTGCCAGCGGCCCGTACGTACCAGGGTACGAATCTGGCTACACCTTC
CASGPYVPGYESGYTF
>TRBV7-9|many|TRBJ2-5|TRBD2|15
TGTGCCAGCAGCGCTCGACTAGCGGGAGGTGAGACCCAGTACTTC
CASSARLAGGETQYF
>TRBV11-2|NA|TRBJ2-2|TRBD1|16
TGTGCCAGCAGCTCAGGACAGGGGGCGAACACCGGGGAGCTGTTTTTT
CASSSGQGANTGELFF
>TRBV2|many|TRBJ2-2|TRBD2|15
TGTGCCAGCGCAGTCAGCGGGAGTATCGCCGGGGAGCTGTTTTTT
CASAVSGSIAGELFF
>TRBV7-9|few|TRBJ1-2|NA|14
TGTGCCAGCGATCGCGGACGGACTTTGACCGGCTACACCTTC
CASDRGRTLTGYTF
>TRBV3-1|few|TRBJ1-2|NA|15
TGTGCCAGCAGCCAAGACATCGATCCCGTCTATGGCTACACCTTC
CASSQDIDPVYGYTF
>TRBV6-5|many|TRBJ2-2|NA|15
TGTGCCAGCAGTTCGGGGGCCGAGGGGACCGGGGAGCTGTTTTTT
CASSSGAEGTGELFF
>TRBV2|NA|TRBJ1-1|NA|13
TGTGCCAGCAGTTCCGGGGAGCACACTGAAGCTTTCTTT
CASSSGEHTEAFF
>TRBV4-3|NA|TRBJ2-7|TRBD2|16
TGCGCCAGCAGCCAAGAATCTTGGCGGGGGACCTACGAGCAGTACTTC
CASSQESWRGTYEQYF
>TRBV29-1|many|TRBJ2-5|TRBD1|13
TGCAGCGTTCTAGGACAGGGATTTGGGACCCAGTACTTC
CSVLGQGFGTQYF
>TRBV7-2|NA|TRBJ2-3|NA|17
TGTGCCAGCAGCCCCCGACGCGGGCGCGGGTTGACAGATACGCAGTATTTT
CASSPRRGRGLTDTQYF
>TRBV11-2|many|TRBJ1-6|NA|16
TGTGCCAGCAGCTTAGCTGGGGGTCACATTAATTCACCCCTCCACTTT
CASSLAGGHINSPLHF
>TRBV7-9|few|TRBJ1-1|NA|16
TGTGCCAGCAGCCCAAATCGGGGACTGATGAACACTGAAGCTTTCTTT
CASSPNRGLMNTEAFF
>TRBV15|many|TRBJ2-7|TRBD2|14
TGTGCCACCAGCAGAGTAGAGACTAGCGTCGAGCAGTACTTC
CATSRVETSVEQYF
>TRBV15|few|TRBJ1-1|NA|13
TGTGCCACCAGCCAAGATTCGAACACTGAAGCTTTCTTT
CATSQDSNTEAFF
>TRBV7-9|NA|TRBJ1-1|NA|13
TGTGCCAGCAGCTCGGGGATCGGGGGTGAAGCTTTCTTT
CASSSGIGGEAFF
>TRBV10-1|NA|TRBJ1-2|NA|14
TGCGCCAGCAGCGTCGGAACAACTACCTATGGCTACACCTTC
CASSVGTTTYGYTF
>TRBV19|NA|TRBJ1-6|NA|15
TGTGCCAGTAGTATCGGATGGGGAAGTAATTCACCCCTCCACTTT
CASSIGWGSNSPLHF
>TRBV12-5|NA|TRBJ1-1|NA|15
TGTGCTAGCTCGCCCAGGGTTGGTGTGAACACTGAAGCTTTCTTT
CASSPRVGVNTEAFF
>TRBV9|few|TRBJ1-6|NA|15
TGTGCCAGCAGCCCCCGGGGGTTGTATAATTCACCCCTCCACTTT
CASSPRGLYNSPLHF
>TRBV2|many|TRBJ1-1|NA|13
TGTGCCAGCAGTGGGCCAGGGAGTACTGAAGCTTTCTTT
CASSGPGSTEAFF
>TRBV20-1|NA|TRBJ1-2|NA|10
TGCAGTGCCTCACGGGGGGGCTACACCTTC
CSASRGGYTF
>TRBV6-6|NA|TRBJ1-2|NA|14
TGTGCCAGCAGTTACTCAACCCTCCACTATGGCTACACCTTC
CASSYSTLHYGYTF
>TRBV7-2|many|TRBJ1-5|NA|14
TGTGCCAGCAGCTTAGTCGAGGGGAATCAGCCCCAGCATTTT
CASSLVEGNQPQHF
>TRBV10-3|many|TRBJ2-2|NA|16
TGTGCCATCAGAGACAATCGACAAGGAAGGACCGGGGAGCTGTTTTTT
CAIRDNRQGRTGELFF
>TRBV6-5|few|TRBJ1-2|NA|15
TGTGCCAGCAGTTACTCAGGGAGCCCCTCAACTGGCTACACCTTC
CASSYSGSPSTGYTF
>TRBV29-1|NA|TRBJ1-2|TRBD1|15
TGCAGCGTTGACGGAGGGACAGGGGGCGACTATGGCTACACCTTC
CSVDGGTGGDYGYTF
>TRBV7-9|many|TRBJ2-2|NA|13
TGTGCCAGCAGCTTAGACGTCGGCGGGGAGCTGTTTTTT
CASSLDVGGELFF
>TRBV10-3|NA|TRBJ2-3|NA|14
TGTGCCATCACCGCCGGGCCCTCCACAGATACGCAGTATTTT
CAITAGPSTDTQYF